This T cell receptor (beta chain) was captured by sequencing in a study of molecular identifiers for immune sequencing clone quantification. Whole-study results and caveats: Clones of above 20 RNA copies carried over 97% of effector molecules; in naive cells they carried under 1%. Sizes of clones that are highly expanded could be underestimated (if identical TCR molecules share a barcode).

In TCRdb, the PCR reads were re-called with MiXCR into one record per CDR3 protein. The table records more than 450,000 distinct CDR3 sequences, about a quarter of them present only once. As regards this clonotype: Antigen: not known.

Investigators produced naive CD8 libraries from 20,000 to 1,000,000 sorted cells, drawing on 10%, 30% or 50% RNA. The sorting of naive CD8 T cells used the CD8+CD4-CCR7+CD45RA+ phenotype. Material for sequencing was naive CD8+ T cells from blood, with Jurkat cell RNA spiked in. Subset meaning: FACS-sorted CD8+CD4-CCR7+CD45RA+ naive T cells. The receptor comes from a human donor in good health. Some libraries in this study had Jurkat cell RNA spiked in.

The DNA for the CDR3 is TGCGCCAGCAGCCAAGGACAGGGAGGTGAAACAGATACGCAGTATTTT. As protein: CASSQGQGGETDTQYF. The chain carries TRBV4-3 and TRBJ2-3, with a tentative D call TRBD1 (7 bases). V was cut by 1 base and J by 3 bases, with 14 bases left in between. Germline V gene data show CDR1 as LGHNA and CDR2 as YSLEER. This CDR3 has 16 amino acids.